This record covers a single T cell receptor beta chain. Germline CDR1 reads LGHNA; CDR2 reads YNFKEQ. This CDR3 region has 15 residues. TCRdb re-called the 5' RACE reads; one entry per CDR3 protein, DNA not given. Here the sample table reports some 440,000 distinct CDR3 sequences. The sample originates from a study of monozygotic twins with inflammatory bowel disease. This TCR was recovered from a human donor with ulcerative colitis or Crohn's disease, or a healthy co-twin of an affected twin (not recorded which). The chain employs TRBV4-2 and TRBJ1-5; TCRdb picks TRBD1, but there is no DNA to check that call. Specimen: blood. CDR3 amino acids: CASSQEQGARQPQHF.